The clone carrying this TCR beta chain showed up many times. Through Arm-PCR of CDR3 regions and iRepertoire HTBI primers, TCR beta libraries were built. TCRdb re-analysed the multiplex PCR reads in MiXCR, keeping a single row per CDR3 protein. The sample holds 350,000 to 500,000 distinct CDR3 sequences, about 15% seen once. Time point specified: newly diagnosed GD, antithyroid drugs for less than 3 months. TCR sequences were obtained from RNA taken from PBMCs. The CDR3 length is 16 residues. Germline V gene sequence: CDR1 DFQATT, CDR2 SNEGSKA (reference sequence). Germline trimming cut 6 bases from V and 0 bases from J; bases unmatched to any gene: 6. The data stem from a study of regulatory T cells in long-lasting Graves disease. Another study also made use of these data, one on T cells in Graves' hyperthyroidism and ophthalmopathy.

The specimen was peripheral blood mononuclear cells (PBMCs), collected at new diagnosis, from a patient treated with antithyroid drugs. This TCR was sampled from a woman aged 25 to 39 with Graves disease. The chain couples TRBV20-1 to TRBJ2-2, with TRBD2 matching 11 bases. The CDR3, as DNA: TGCAGTGCCAGGGGACTAGCGGACGCGAACACCGGGGAGCTGTTTTTT. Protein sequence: CSARGLADANTGELFF.